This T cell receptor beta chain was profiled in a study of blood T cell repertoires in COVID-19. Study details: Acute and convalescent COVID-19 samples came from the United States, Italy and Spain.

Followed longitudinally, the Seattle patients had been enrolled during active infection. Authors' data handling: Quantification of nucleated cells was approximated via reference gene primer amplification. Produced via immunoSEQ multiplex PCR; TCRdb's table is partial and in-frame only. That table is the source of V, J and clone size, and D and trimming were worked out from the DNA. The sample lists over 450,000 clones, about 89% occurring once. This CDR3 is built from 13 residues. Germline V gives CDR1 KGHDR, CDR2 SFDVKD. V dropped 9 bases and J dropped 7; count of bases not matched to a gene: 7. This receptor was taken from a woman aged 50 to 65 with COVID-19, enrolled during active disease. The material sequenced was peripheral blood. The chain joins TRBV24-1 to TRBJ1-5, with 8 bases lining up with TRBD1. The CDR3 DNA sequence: TGTGCCACCTCCGACAGGGGAGGACAGCCCCAGCATTTT. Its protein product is CATSDRGGQPQHF.